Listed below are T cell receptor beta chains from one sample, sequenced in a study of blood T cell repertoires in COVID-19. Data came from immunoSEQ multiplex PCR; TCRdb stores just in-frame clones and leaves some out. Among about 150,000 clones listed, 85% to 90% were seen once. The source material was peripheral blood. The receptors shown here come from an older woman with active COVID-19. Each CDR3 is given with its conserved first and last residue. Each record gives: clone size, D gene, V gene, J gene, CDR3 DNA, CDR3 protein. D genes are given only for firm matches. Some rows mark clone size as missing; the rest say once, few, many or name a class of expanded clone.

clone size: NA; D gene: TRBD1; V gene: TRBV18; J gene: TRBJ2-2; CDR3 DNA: TGTGCCAGCTCACCCCTTCTAGGGACAGGGGCGAACACCGGGGAGCTGTTTTTT; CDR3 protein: CASSPLLGTGANTGELFF
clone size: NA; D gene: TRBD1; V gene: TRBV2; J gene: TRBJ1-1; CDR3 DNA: TGTGCCAGCAGTGGCCGGACAGGGGAGAAGACTGAAGCTTTCTTT; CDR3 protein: CASSGRTGEKTEAFF
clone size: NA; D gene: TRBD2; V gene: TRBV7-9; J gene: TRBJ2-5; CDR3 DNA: TGTGCCAGCAGCTTAGTTCCTAGCGGGGGAGAGACCCAGTACTTC; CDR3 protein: CASSLVPSGGETQYF
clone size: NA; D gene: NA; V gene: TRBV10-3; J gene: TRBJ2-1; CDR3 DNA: TGTGCCATCAGTGGAGGCGGAGCTTACAATGAGCAGTTCTTC; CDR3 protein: CAISGGGAYNEQFF
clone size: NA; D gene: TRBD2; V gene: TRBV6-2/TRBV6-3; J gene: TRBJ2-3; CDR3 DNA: TGTGCCAGCAGCCACGGGACTAGCGGGAGGGCCACAGATACGCAGTATTTT; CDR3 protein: CASSHGTSGRATDTQYF
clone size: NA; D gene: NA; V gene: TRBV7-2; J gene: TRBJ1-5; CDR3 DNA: TGTGCCAGCAGCATGAGGCAGAGGAGTCAGCCCCAGCATTTT; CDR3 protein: CASSMRQRSQPQHF
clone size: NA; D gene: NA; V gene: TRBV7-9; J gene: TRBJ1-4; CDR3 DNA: TGTGCCAGCAGCTTAGGAGTTGCAACTAATGAAAAACTGTTTTTT; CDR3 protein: CASSLGVATNEKLFF
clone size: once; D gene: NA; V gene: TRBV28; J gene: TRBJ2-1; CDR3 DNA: TGTGCCAGCAGTTCCCCAACTAGTTCCTACAATGAGCAGTTCTTC; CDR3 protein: CASSSPTSSYNEQFF
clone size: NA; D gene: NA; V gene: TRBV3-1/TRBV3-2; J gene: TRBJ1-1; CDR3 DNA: TGTGCCAGCAGCCGTACTATAGGGAACACTGAAGCTTTCTTT; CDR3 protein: CASSRTIGNTEAFF
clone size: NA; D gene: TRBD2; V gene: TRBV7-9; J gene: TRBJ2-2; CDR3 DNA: TGTGCCAGCAGCTTGCGACTAGCGGGACCCGGGGAGCTGTTTTTT; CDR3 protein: CASSLRLAGPGELFF
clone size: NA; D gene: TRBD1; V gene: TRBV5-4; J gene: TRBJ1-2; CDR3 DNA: TGTGCCAGCAGCAGATTACAGGGGACTAACTATGGCTACACCTTC; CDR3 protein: CASSRLQGTNYGYTF
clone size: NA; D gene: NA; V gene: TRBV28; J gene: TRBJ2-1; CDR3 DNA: TGTGCCAGCAGTATCCAGGGGTTTCCGTTCTTC; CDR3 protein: CASSIQGFPFF
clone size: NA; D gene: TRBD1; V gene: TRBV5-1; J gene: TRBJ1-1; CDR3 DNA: TGCGCCAGCAGCTTGCGAGGGACAGAGAACACTGAAGCTTTCTTT; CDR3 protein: CASSLRGTENTEAFF
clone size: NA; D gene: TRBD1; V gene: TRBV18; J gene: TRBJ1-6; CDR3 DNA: TGTGCCAGCTCAAAAACTCGACAGGGGAGCTCCTATAATTCACCCCTCCACTTT; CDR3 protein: CASSKTRQGSSYNSPLHF
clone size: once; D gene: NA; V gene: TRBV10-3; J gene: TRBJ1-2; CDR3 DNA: TGTGCCATCAGTGAAGGGGGGGGCGGAGGCTACACCTTC; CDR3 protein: CAISEGGGGGYTF
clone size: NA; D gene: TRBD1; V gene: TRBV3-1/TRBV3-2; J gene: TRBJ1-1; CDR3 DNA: TGTGCCAGCAGCCCCCGGGACAGCTACAACACTGAAGCTTTCTTT; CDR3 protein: CASSPRDSYNTEAFF
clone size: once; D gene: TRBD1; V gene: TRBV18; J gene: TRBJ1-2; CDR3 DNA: TGTGCCAGCTCAGACAGGGGGAACTATGGCTACACCTTC; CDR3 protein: CASSDRGNYGYTF
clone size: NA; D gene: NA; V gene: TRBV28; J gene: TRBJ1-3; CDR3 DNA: TGTGCCAGCAGTAATCAGGGAATCTCTGGAACCACCATATATTTT; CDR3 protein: CASSNQGISGTTIYF
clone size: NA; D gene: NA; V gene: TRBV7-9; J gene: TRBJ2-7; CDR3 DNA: TGTGCCAGCAGCGATACCCTAAATTTTCGGCAGTACTTC; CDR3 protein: CASSDTLNFRQYF
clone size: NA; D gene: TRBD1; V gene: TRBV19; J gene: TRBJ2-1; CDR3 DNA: TGTGCCAGTAGTAGGGGACAGATCAATGAGCAGTTCTTC; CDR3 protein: CASSRGQINEQFF
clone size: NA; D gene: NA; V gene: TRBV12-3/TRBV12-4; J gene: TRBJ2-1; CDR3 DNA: TGTGCCAGCAGGGGAGCAGGGGATGAGCAGTTCTTC; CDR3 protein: CASRGAGDEQFF
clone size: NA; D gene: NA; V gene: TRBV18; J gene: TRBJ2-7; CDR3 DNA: TGTGCCAGCTCACCAGGCCCTACTGAGGCCTACGAGCAGTACTTC; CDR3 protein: CASSPGPTEAYEQYF
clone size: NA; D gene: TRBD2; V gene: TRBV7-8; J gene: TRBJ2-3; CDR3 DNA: TGTGCCAGCAGCCCAACTAGCGGCCCCATCACAGATACGCAGTATTTT; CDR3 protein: CASSPTSGPITDTQYF
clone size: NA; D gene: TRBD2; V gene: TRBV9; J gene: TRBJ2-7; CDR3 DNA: TGTGCCAGCAGCGTAGGCAGTAGCGGGAGGTCCTACGAGCAGTACTTC; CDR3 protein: CASSVGSSGRSYEQYF
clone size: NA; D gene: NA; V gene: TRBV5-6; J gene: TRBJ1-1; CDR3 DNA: TGTGCCAGCAGCTTCAGTCTTGGACAGCGGAACACTGAAGCTTTCTTT; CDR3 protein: CASSFSLGQRNTEAFF
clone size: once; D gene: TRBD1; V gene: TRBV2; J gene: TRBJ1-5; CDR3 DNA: TGTGCCAGCAGTGCCTATGCAGGGGGCGATCAGCCCCAGCATTTT; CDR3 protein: CASSAYAGGDQPQHF
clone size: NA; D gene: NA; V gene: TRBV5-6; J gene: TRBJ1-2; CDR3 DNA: TGTGCCAGCAGCAGAACCGGAACTGGATGGAGGGTCTACACCTTC; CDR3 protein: CASSRTGTGWRVYTF
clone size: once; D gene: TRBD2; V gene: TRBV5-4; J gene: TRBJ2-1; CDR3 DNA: TGTGCCAGCAGCTTGATACTAGCGGGAGCCTACAATGAGCAGTTCTTC; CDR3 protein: CASSLILAGAYNEQFF
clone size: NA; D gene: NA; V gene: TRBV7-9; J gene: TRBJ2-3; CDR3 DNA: TGTGCCAGCAGCTTAGACCCTAGCCAAAACACAGATACGCAGTATTTT; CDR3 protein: CASSLDPSQNTDTQYF
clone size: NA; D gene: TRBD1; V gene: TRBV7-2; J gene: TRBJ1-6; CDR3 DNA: TGTGCCAGCAGCTTAGTATCTGGGGACAGGGTCGCCTTT; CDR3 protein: CASSLVSGDRVAF
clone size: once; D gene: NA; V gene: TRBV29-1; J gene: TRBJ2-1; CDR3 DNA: TGCAGCGTTAAAACAGGGAGCTCCTACAATGAGCAGTTCTTC; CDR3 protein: CSVKTGSSYNEQFF
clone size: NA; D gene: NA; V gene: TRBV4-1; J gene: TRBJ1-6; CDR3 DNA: TGCGCCAGCAGCCAAGAGGGCGGGGTTGTGGATTCACCCCTCCACTTT; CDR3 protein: CASSQEGGVVDSPLHF
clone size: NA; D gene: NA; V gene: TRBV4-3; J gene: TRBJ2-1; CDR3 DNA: TGCGCCAGCAGCCAGAGGGCGAGGGACAATGAGCAGTTCTTC; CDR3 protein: CASSQRARDNEQFF
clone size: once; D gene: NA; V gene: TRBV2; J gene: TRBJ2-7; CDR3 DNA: TGTGCCAGCCGGACGGGAACCTACGAGCAGTACTTC; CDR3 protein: CASRTGTYEQYF
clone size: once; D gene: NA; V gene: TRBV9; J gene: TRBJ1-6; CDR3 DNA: TGTGCCAGCAGCGTAGGCAGGGTTCCTTCACCCCTCCACTTT; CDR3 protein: CASSVGRVPSPLHF
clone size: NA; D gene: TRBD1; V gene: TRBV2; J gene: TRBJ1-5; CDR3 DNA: TGTGCCAGCAGTGATCCCTCACAGGGGAGAGGCAATCAGCCCCAGCATTTT; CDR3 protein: CASSDPSQGRGNQPQHF
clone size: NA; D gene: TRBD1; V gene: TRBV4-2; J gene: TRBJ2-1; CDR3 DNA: TGTGCCAGCAGCCAAGGACAGGGGGTGGAAAATGAGCAGTTCTTC; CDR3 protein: CASSQGQGVENEQFF
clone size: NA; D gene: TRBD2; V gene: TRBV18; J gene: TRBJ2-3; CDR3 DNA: TGTGCCAGCTCACTTAGCGGGGGGAGCACAGATACGCAGTATTTT; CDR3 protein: CASSLSGGSTDTQYF
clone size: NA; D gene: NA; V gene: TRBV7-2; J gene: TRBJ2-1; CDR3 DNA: TGTGCCAGCAGCTCCGGACTATATTCCTACAATGAGCAGTTCTTC; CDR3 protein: CASSSGLYSYNEQFF
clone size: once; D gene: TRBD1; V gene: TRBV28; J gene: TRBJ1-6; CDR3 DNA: TGTGCCAGTTGGACAGGAACTTCACCCCTCCACTTT; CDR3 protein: CASWTGTSPLHF
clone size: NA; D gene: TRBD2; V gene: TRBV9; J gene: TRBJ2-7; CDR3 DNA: TGTGCCAGCAGCGTAGCTAGCGGGGGACTCTACGAGCAGTACTTC; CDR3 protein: CASSVASGGLYEQYF
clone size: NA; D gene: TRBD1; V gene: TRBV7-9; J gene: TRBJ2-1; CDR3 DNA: TGTGCCAGCAGCTTAGGACAGGGGGTATACAATGAGCAGTTCTTC; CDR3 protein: CASSLGQGVYNEQFF
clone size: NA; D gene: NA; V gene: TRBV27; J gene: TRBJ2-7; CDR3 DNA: TGTGCCAGCAGTGCTCTTCTCGCCGGGAACGAGCAGTACTTC; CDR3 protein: CASSALLAGNEQYF
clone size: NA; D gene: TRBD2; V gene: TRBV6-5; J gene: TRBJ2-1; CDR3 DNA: TGTGCCAGCACCAACGGGGGGGGGCTTGAGCAGTTCTTC; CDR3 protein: CASTNGGGLEQFF
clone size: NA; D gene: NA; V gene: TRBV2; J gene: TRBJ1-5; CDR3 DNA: TGTGCCAGCAGGGGACAATTCGGGCAGCCCCAGCATTTT; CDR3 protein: CASRGQFGQPQHF
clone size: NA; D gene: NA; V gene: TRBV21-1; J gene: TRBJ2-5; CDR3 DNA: TGTGCCAGCAGCACTCCCACTAGCGCAGAAGAGACCCAGTACTTC; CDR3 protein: CASSTPTSAEETQYF
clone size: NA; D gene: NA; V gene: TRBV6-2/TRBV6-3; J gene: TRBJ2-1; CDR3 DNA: TGTGCCAGCAGTTACTTTGGAGGCAATGAGCAGTTCTTC; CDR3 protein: CASSYFGGNEQFF
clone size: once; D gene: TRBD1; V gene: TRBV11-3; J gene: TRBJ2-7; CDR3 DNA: TGTGCCAGCAGCTCCGGACAGGACGAGCAGTACTTC; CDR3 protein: CASSSGQDEQYF